This T cell receptor (beta chain) was sequenced in a study of T cell responses to AZD1222 COVID-19 vaccine. Whole-study findings and limits: There were mostly white British donors and more females than males, and clonal diversity was possibly underestimated. Two AZD1222 doses significantly raised spike-specific TCR breadth and depth over controls.

Comments on this clone: Its target is not known.

Clones were read by immunoSEQ multiplex PCR, and TCRdb kept only the in-frame ones, dropping some. The table shows about 55,000 clones, with more than 80% occurring only once. V was clipped by 6 bases and J by 4 bases; unmatched bases: 7. The germline gives CDR1 SEHNR, CDR2 FQNEAQ (reference sequence). The CDR3 length is 15 residues. The starting material was peripheral blood, obtained on day 0 of AZD1222 vaccination. The receptor was isolated from an adult in good health. The chain employs TRBV7-9 and TRBJ1-5, with 9 bases aligning to TRBD1. This CDR3 reads CASSTGTGSNQPQHF. CDR3 in DNA: TGTGCCAGCAGTACAGGGACAGGGTCAAATCAGCCCCAGCATTTT.